This record covers a single TCR beta chain. The data derive from a study of T-cell memory formation after mild COVID-19. One entry per CDR3 protein results from TCRdb running MiXCR on the 5' RACE reads. This sample yields approximately 240,000 distinct CDR3 sequences, of which approximately 16% are seen a single time; 3.5% to 4% belongs to the top ten. V lost 6 bases to trimming and J lost 0 bases; unmatched junction nucleotides: 2. The germline CDR1 and CDR2 sequences are MNHEY and SVGEGT. There are 14 residues in the CDR3. The chain employs TRBV6-2 or TRBV6-3 and TRBJ2-3; TRBD1 agrees at 8 bases. This receptor was identified in a man younger than 35 who had mild COVID-19 (a few samples of this study predate the infection). Cell type and time point are not known. The material sequenced was PBMCs or a T cell subset sorted from them (not recorded which). CDR3 amino acids: CASRRTGSTDTQYF. CDR3 DNA: TGTGCCAGCAGGCGGACAGGGAGCACAGATACGCAGTATTTT.